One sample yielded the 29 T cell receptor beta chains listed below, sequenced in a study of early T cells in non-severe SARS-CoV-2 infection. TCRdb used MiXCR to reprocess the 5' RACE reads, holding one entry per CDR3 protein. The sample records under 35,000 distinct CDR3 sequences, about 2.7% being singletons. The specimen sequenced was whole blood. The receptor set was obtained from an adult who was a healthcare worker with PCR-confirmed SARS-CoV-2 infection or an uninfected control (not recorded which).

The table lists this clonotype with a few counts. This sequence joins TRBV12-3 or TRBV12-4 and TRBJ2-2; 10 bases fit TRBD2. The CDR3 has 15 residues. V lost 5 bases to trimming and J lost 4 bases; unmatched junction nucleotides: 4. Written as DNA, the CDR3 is TGTGCCAGCAGTCCTAGCGGGGGCGGCACCGGGGAGCTGTTTTTT. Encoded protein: CASSPSGGGTGELFF.

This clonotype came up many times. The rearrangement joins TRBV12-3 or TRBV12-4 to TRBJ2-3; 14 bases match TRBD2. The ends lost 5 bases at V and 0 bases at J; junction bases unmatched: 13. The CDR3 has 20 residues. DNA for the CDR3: TGTGCCAGCAGTCATAGCTTGGGACTAGCGGGGGCCGATAGCACAGATACGCAGTATTTT. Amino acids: CASSHSLGLAGADSTDTQYF.

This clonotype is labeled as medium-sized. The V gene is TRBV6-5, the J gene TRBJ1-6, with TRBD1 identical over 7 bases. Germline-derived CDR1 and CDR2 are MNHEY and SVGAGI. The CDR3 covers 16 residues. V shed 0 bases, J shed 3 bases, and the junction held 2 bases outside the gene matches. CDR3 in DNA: TGTGCCAGCAGTTACTCAGGGGGCGGCTATAATTCACCCCTCCACTTT. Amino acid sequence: CASSYSGGGYNSPLHF.

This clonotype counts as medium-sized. The CDR3 coding sequence is TGTGCCAGCAGTCCCACGGGGCCGGCGAGCTCCTACAATGAGCAGTTCTTC. It specifies CASSPTGPASSYNEQFF. The chain employs TRBV12-3 or TRBV12-4 and TRBJ2-1, with D tentatively TRBD1 or TRBD2 (5 bases each). This CDR3 region has 17 residues. Trimming cost V 5 bases and J 0 bases, with 17 bases left between them.

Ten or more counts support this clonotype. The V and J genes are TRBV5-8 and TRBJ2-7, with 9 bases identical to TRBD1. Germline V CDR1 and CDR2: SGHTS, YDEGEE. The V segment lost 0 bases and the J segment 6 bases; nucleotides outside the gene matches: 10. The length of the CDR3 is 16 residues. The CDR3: CASSLALVGQGSEQYV. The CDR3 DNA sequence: TGTGCCAGCAGCTTGGCCTTGGTAGGACAGGGGTCCGAGCAGTACGTC.

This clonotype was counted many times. The CDR3: CATSDPGTGKPDTQYF. In nucleotides, the CDR3 is TGTGCCACCAGTGACCCAGGGACAGGGAAACCAGATACGCAGTATTTT. This sequence joins TRBV24-1 and TRBJ2-3; TRBD1 aligns across 9 bases. This CDR3 has 16 amino acids. Germline V lookup: CDR1 KGHDR, CDR2 SFDVKD. The V and J ends lost 4 bases and 4 bases, in that order; junction bases with no gene match: 8.

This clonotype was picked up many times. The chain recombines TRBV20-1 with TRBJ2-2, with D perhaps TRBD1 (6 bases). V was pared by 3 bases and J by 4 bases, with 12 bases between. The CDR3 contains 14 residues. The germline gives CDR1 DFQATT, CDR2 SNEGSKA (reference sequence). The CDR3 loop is CSASRQESTGELFF. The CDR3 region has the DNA TGCAGTGCTAGTAGACAGGAGAGCACCGGGGAGCTGTTTTTT.

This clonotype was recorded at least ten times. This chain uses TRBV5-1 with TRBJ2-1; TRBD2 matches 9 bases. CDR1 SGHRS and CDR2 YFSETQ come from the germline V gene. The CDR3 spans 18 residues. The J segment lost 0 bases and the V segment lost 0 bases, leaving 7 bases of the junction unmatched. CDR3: CASSLGSAGGNSYNEQFF. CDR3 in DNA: TGCGCCAGCAGCTTGGGATCAGCGGGGGGCAACTCCTACAATGAGCAGTTCTTC.

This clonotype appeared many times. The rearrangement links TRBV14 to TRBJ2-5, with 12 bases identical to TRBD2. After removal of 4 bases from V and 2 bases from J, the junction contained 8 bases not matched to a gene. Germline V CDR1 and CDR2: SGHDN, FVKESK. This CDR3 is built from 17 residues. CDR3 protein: CASSRLGLAGSQETQYF. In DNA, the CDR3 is TGTGCCAGCAGCCGACTAGGACTAGCGGGGAGTCAAGAGACCCAGTACTTC.

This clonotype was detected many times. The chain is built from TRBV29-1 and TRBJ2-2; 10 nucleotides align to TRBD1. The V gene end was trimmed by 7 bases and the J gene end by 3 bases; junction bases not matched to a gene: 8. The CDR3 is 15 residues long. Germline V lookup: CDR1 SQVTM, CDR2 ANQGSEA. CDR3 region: CSARQGAQYTGELFF. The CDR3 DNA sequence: TGCAGCGCTCGACAGGGGGCCCAATACACCGGGGAGCTGTTTTTT.

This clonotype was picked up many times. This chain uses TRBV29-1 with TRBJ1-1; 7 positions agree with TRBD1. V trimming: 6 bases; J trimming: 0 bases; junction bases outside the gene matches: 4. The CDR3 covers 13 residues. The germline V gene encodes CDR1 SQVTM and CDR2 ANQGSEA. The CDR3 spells CSVRQGLNTEAFF. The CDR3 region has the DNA TGCAGCGTCAGACAGGGACTGAACACTGAAGCTTTCTTT.

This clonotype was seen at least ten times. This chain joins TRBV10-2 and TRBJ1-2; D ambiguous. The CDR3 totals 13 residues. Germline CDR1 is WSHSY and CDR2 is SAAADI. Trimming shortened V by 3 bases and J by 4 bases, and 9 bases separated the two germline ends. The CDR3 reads CASSDPNTYGYTF. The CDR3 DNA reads TGCGCCAGCAGTGATCCCAACACCTATGGCTACACCTTC.

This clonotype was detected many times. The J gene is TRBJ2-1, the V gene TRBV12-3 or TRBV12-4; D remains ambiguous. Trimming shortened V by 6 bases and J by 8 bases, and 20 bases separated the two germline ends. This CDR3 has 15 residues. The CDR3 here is CASSQGRPSTDEQFF. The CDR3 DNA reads TGTGCCAGCAGCCAAGGCCGGCCTAGTACGGATGAGCAGTTCTTC.

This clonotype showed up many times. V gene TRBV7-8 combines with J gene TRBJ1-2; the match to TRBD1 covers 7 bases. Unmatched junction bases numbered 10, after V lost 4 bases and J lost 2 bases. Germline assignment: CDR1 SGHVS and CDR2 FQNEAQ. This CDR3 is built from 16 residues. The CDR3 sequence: CASSSLYRDSNYGYTF. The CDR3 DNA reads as TGTGCCAGCAGCTCCCTCTACCGGGACAGCAACTATGGCTACACCTTC.

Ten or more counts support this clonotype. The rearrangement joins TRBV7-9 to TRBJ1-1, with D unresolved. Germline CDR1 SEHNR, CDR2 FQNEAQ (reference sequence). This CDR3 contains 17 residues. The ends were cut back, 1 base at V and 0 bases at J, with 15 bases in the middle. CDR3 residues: CASSLDRLIPLNTEAFF. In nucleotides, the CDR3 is TGTGCCAGCAGCTTAGACCGCCTGATCCCCTTGAACACTGAAGCTTTCTTT. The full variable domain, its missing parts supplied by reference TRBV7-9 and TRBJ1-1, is DTGVSQNPRHKITKRGQNVTFRCDPISEHNRLYWYRQTLGQGPEFLTYFQNEAQLEKSRLLSDRFSAERPKGSFSTLEIQRTEQGDSAMYLCASSLDRLIPLNTEAFFGQGTRLTVV.

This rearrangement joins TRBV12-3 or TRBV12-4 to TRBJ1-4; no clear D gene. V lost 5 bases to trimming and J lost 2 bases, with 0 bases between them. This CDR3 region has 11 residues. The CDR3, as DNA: TGTGCCAGCAGTACTAATGAAAAACTGTTTTTT. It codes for CASSTNEKLFF.

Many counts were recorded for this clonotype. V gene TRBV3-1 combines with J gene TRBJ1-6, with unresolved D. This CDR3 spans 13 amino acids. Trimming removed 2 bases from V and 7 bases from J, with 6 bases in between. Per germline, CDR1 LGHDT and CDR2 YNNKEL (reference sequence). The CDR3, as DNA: TGTGCCAGCAGCCAATACAGAAATTCACCCCTCCACTTT. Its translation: CASSQYRNSPLHF.

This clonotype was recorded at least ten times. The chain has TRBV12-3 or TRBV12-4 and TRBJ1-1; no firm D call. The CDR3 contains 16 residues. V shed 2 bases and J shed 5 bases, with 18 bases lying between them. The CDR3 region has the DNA TGTGCCAGCAGTTTAAATTCTCCCATCGGAATAACTGAAGCTTTCTTT. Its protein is CASSLNSPIGITEAFF.

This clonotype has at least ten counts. The CDR3 DNA sequence: TGTGCCAGCAGCTTAGTCGGAGGCCAAGAGACCCAGTACTTC. Its translation: CASSLVGGQETQYF. The chain links TRBV7-8 to TRBJ2-5; perhaps TRBD2 as D (5 bases). This CDR3 is 14 amino acids long. Trimming cost V 1 base and J 1 base, with 7 bases left between them. Germline V gene data show CDR1 as SGHVS and CDR2 as FQNEAQ.

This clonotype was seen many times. CDR3 DNA sequence: TGTGCCAGCGGTTTTCCCTCGGACCACCTGTCCTACGAGCAGTACGTC. Amino acids: CASGFPSDHLSYEQYV. The gene calls are TRBV7-9 and TRBJ2-7; D gene uncertain. Germline V CDR1 and CDR2: SEHNR, FQNEAQ (reference sequence). Trimming took off 8 bases at V and 1 base at J, with 21 bases between the two ends. CDR3 length equals 16 residues.

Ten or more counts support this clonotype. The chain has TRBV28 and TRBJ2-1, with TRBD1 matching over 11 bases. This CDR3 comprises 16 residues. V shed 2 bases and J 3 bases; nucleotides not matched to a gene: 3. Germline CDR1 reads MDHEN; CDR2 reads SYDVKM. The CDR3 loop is CASSLGGTGGYNEQFF. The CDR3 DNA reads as TGTGCCAGCAGTTTAGGCGGGACAGGGGGCTACAATGAGCAGTTCTTC.

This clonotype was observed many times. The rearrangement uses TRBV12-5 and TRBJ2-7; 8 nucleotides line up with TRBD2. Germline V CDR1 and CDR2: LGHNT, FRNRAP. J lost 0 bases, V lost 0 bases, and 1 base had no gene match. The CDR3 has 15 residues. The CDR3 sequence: CASGLVAGASYEQYV. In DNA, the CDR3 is TGTGCTAGTGGTTTGGTAGCGGGGGCCTCCTACGAGCAGTACGTC.

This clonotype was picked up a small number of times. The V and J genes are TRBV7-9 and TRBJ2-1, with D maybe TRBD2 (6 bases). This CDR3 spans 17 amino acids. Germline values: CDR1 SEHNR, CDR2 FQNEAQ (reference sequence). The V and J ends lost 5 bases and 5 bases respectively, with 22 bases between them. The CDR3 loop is CASSQSALASEDNEQFF. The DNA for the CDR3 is TGTGCCAGCAGCCAATCGGCTTTGGCTAGCGAGGACAATGAGCAGTTCTTC.

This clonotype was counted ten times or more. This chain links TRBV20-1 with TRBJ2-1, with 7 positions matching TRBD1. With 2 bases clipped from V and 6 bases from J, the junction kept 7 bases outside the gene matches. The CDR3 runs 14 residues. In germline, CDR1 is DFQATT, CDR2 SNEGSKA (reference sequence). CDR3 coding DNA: TGCAGTGCTAGAAAGGGGGCCGCGGTCAATGAGCAGTTCTTC. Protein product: CSARKGAAVNEQFF.

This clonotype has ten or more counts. CDR3 sequence reads: CASSSGGTDTQYF. Here the CDR3 DNA reads TGTGCCAGTAGTAGCGGGGGCACAGATACGCAGTATTTT. The rearrangement joins TRBV19 to TRBJ2-3; maybe TRBD2 (6 bases). Between the trimmed V and J ends, which lost 4 bases and 1 base, there was a span of 6 bases. The V gene's germline CDR1 is LNHDA and CDR2 SQIVND (reference sequence). The CDR3 is made up of 13 amino acids.

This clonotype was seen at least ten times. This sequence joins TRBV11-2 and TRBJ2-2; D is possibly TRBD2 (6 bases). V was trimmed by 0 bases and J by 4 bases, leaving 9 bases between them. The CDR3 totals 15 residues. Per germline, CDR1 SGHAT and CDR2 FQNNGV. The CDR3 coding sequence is TGTGCCAGCAGCTTAGACGGGGGACGCACCGGGGAGCTGTTTTTT. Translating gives CASSLDGGRTGELFF. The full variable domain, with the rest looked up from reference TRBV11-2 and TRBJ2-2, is EAGVAQSPRYKIIEKRQSVAFWCNPISGHATLYWYQQILGQGPKLLIQFQNNGVVDDSQLPKDRFSAERLKGVDSTLKIQPAKLEDSAVYLCASSLDGGRTGELFFGEGSRLTVL.

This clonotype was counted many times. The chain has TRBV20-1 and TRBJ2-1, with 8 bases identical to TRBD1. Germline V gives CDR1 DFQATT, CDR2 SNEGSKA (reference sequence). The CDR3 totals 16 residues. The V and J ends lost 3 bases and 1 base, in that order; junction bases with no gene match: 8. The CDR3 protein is CSASGSDRGSYNEQFF. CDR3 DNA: TGCAGTGCTAGCGGTTCAGACAGGGGATCCTACAATGAGCAGTTCTTC.

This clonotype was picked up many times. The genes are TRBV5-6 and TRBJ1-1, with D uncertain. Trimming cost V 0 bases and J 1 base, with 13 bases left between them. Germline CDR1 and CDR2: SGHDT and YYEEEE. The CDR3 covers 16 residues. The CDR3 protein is CASSLGKAASNTEAFF. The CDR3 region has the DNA TGTGCCAGCAGCTTGGGGAAGGCAGCATCGAACACTGAAGCTTTCTTT. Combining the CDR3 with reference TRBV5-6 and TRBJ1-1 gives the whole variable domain DAGVTQSPTHLIKTRGQQVTLRCSPKSGHDTVSWYQQALGQGPQFIFQYYEEEERQRGNFPDRFSGHQFPNYSSELNVNALLLGDSALYLCASSLGKAASNTEAFFGQGTRLTVV.

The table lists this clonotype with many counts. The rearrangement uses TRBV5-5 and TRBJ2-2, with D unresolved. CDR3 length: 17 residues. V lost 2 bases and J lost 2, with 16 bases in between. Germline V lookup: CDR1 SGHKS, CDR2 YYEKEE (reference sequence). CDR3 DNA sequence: TGTGCCAGCAGCTTTGGACGGATGCGAGGAAACACCGGGGAGCTGTTTTTT. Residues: CASSFGRMRGNTGELFF.